The 8 T cell receptor beta chains in this list originate from one sample, sequenced in a study of cytomegalovirus exposure and HLA in healthy donors. The study ran its PCR with 60 Vbeta and 13 Jbeta primers. The assay was immunoSEQ multiplex PCR, and TCRdb's table has in-frame clones only and misses some. The top ten hold 2.1% of the sample, which has tens of thousands of clones, roughly 66% seen once. Sequenced: PBMCs. The origin of the receptors is a young man in good health and CMV-seronegative.

This clone was seen more than once but under ten times. CDR3 region: CASRTGGTVYEQYF. CDR3 sequence (DNA): TGTGCCAGCAGGACCGGAGGGACTGTTTACGAGCAGTACTTC. The chain couples TRBV6-5 to TRBJ2-7, with D possibly being TRBD2 (6 bases). The CDR3 has 14 amino acids. Germline V gene lookup returns CDR1 MNHEY and CDR2 SVGAGI. The germline V and J ends were trimmed by 6 bases and 4 bases, with 16 bases remaining between them.

The genes are TRBV19 and TRBJ1-5, with TRBD1 as a possible D gene (6 bases). The CDR3 has 16 amino acids. CDR1 and CDR2 (germline): LNHDA, SQIVND (reference sequence). The V end was cut by 1 base, the J end by 2 bases, with 12 bases between. The DNA for the CDR3 is TGTGCCAGTAGTATAGTTGGGGGCGCGGGCAATCAGCCCCAGCATTTT. This gives the protein CASSIVGGAGNQPQHF. The variable domain in full, completed from reference TRBV19 and TRBJ1-5, reads DGGITQSPKYLFRKEGQNVTLSCEQNLNHDAMYWYRQDPGQGLRLIYYSQIVNDFQKGDIAEGYSVSREKKESFPLTVTSAQKNPTAFYLCASSIVGGAGNQPQHFGDGTRLSIL.

This clone was seen only a few times. This chain joins TRBV18 and TRBJ1-1, with 7 bases matching TRBD1. The V gene end was trimmed by 1 base and the J gene end by 1 base; junction bases not matched to a gene: 9. The germline V gene encodes CDR1 KGHSH and CDR2 LQKENI. This CDR3 has 17 amino acids. This CDR3 reads CASSPRLRGQGNTEAFF. CDR3 nucleotides: TGTGCCAGCTCACCACGACTAAGGGGGCAGGGGAACACTGAAGCTTTCTTT.

This clone was seen a single time. The V and J genes are TRBV10-1 and TRBJ2-2; perhaps TRBD1 as D (5 bases). The length of the CDR3 is 14 residues. V lost 9 bases, J lost 1 base, and 12 bases lay in between. Germline CDR1 reads WNHNN; CDR2 reads SYGVQD (reference sequence). The CDR3 spells CARTLDRNTGELFF. The DNA of the CDR3 is TGCGCCAGGACATTAGACAGGAACACCGGGGAGCTGTTTTTT.

In its sample, this clone was seen once. The genes are TRBV7-6 and TRBJ1-4, with D tentatively TRBD1 (6 bases). V was cut by 5 bases and J by 8 bases, with 18 bases left in between. The germline gives CDR1 SGHVS, CDR2 FNYEAQ. CDR3 size: 15 residues. The CDR3 reads CASSRGAGNGEKLFF. DNA for the CDR3: TGTGCCAGCAGCCGGGGGGCGGGGAACGGCGAAAAACTGTTTTTT.

This clone has a handful of counts. CDR3 in amino acids: CATKQRIMNTEAFF. CDR3 in DNA: TGTGCCACCAAGCAGAGGATCATGAACACTGAAGCTTTCTTT. V and J are TRBV15 and TRBJ1-1; D is unresolved. The germline V gene has CDR1 LNHNV and CDR2 YYDKDF (reference sequence). V shed 7 bases and J shed 0 bases, with 12 bases lying between them. The CDR3 sequence is 14 residues long.

The gene calls are TRBV6-5 and TRBJ2-3, with D possibly TRBD1 on 6 matching bases. This CDR3 contains 15 residues. Between the trimmed V and J ends, which lost 2 bases and 1 base, there was a span of 10 bases. Germline CDR1 is MNHEY and CDR2 is SVGAGI. The CDR3 DNA is TGTGCCAGCAGTTACGTGGGACAAGGCACAGATACGCAGTATTTT. Encoded protein: CASSYVGQGTDTQYF.

V gene TRBV14 combines with J gene TRBJ2-1; 11 bases agree with TRBD2. From germline, CDR1 is SGHDN and CDR2 FVKESK. The CDR3 is made up of 18 amino acids. V dropped 4 bases and J dropped 0; count of bases not matched to a gene: 8. The CDR3 DNA is TGTGCCAGCAGCCCTGGACTAGCGGGTACCTACTCCTACAATGAGCAGTTCTTC. Translating gives CASSPGLAGTYSYNEQFF.